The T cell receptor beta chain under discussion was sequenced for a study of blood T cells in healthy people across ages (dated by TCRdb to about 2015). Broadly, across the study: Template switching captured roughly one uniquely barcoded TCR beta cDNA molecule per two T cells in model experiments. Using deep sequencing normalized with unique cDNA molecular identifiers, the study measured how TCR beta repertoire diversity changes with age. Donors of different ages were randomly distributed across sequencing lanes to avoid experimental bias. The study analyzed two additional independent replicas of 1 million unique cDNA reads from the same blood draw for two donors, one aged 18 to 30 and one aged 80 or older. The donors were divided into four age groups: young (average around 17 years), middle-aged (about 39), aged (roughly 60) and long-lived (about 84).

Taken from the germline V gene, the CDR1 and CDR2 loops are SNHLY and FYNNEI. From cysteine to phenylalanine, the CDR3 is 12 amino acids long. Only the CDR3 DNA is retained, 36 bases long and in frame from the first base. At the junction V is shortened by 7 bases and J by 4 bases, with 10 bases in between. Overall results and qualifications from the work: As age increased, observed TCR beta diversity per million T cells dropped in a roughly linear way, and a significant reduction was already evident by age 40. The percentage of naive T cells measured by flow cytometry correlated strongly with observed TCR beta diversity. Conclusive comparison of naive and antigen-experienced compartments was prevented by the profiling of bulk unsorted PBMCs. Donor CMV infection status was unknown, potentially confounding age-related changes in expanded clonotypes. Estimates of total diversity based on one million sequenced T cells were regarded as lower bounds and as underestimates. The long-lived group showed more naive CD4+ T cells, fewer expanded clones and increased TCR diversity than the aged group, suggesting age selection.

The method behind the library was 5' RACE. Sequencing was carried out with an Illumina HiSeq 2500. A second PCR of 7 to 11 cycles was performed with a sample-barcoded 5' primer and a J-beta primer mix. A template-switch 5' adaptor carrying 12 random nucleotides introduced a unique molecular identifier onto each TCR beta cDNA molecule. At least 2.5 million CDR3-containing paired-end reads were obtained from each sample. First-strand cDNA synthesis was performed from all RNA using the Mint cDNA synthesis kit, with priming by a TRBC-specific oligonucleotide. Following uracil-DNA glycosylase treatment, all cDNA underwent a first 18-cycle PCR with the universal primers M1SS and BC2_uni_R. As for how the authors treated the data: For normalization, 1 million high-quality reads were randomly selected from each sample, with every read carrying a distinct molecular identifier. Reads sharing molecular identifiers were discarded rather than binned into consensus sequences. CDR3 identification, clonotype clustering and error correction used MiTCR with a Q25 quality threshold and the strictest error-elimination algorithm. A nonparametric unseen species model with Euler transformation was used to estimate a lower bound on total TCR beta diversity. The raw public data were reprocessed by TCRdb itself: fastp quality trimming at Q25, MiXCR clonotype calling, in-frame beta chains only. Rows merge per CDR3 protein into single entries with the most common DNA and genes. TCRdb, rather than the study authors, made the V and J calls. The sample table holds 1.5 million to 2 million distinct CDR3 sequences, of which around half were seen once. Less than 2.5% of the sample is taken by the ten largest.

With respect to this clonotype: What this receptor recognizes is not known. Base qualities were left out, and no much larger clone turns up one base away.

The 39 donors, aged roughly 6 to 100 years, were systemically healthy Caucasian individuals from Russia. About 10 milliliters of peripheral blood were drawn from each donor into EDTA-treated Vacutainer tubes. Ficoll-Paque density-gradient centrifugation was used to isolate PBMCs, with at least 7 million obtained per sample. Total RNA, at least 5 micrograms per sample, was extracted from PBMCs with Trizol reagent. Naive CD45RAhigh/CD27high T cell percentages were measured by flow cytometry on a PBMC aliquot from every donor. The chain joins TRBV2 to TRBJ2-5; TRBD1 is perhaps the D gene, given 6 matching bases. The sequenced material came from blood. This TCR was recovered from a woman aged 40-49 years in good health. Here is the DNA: TGTGCCAGCAAACGGGACACAGAGACCCAGTACTTC. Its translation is CASKRDTETQYF.